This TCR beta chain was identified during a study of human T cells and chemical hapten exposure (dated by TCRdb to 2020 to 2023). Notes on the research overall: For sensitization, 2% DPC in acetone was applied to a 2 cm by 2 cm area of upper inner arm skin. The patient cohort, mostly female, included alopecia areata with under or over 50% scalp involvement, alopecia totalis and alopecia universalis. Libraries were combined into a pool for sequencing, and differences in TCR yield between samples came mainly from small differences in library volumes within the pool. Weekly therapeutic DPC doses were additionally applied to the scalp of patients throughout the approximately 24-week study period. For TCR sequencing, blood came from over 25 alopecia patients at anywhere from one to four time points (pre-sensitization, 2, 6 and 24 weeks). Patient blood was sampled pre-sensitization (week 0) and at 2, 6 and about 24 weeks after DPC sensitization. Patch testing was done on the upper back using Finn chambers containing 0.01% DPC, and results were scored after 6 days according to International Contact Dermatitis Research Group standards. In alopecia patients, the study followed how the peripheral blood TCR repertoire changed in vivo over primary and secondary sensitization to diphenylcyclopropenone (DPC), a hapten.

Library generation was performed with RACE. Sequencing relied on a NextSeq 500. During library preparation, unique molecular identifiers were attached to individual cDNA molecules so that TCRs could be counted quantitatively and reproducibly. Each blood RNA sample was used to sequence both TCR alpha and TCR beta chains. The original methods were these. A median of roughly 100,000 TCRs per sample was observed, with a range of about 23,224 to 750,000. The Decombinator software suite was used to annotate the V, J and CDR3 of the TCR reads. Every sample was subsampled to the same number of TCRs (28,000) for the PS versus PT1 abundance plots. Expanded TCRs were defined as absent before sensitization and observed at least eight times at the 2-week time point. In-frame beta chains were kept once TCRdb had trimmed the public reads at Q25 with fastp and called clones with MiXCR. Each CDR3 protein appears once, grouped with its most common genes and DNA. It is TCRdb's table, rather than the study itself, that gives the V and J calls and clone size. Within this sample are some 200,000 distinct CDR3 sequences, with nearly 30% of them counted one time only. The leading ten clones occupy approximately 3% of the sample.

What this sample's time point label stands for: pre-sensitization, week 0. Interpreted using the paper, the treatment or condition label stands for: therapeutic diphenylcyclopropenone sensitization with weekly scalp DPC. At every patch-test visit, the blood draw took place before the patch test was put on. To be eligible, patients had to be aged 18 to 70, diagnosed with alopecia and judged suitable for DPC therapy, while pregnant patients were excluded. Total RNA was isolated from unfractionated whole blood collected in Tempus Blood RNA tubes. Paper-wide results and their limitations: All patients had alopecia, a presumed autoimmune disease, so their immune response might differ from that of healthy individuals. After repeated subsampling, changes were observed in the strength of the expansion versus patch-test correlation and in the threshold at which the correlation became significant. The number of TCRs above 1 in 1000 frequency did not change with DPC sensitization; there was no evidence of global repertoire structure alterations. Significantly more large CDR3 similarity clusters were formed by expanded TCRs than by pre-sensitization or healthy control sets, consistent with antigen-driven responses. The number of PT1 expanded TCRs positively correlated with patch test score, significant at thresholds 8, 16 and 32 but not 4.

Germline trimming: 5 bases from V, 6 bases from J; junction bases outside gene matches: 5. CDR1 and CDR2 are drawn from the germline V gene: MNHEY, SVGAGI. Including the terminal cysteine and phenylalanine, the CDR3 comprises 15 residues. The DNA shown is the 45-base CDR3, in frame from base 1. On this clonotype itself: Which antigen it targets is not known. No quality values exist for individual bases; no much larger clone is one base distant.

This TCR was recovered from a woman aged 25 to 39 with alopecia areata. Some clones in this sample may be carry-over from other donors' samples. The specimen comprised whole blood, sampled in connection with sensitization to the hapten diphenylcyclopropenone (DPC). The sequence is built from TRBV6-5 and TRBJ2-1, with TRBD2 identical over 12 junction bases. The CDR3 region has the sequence CASSVSSGGANEQFF. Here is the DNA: TGTGCCAGCAGTGTTTCTAGCGGGGGGGCCAATGAGCAGTTCTTC.